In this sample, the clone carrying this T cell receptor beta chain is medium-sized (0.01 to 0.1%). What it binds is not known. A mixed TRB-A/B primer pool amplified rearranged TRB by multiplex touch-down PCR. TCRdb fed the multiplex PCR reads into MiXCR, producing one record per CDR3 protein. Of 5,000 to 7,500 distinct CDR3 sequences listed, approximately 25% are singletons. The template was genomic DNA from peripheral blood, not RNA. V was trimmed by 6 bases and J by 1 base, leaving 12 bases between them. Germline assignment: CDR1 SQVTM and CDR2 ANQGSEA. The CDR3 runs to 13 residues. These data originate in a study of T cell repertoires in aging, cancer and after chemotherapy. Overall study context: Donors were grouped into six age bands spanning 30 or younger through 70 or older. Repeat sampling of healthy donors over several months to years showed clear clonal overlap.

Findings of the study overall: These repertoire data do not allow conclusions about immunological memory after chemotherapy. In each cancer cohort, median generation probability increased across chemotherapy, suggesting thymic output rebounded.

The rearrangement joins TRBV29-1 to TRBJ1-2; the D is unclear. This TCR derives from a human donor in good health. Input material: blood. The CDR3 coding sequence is TGCAGCGTCCCCGACACGGATAACTATGGCTACACCTTC. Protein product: CSVPDTDNYGYTF.